This T cell receptor (beta chain) emerged from a study of CD8 T cells in ankylosing spondylitis. Overall study results and limits: In synovial fluid and blood from reactive arthritis, some motif variants were previously reported. Matched ankylosing spondylitis synovial fluid reportedly showed significant enrichment of disease-linked clones. One TCR beta motif, made up of fewer than 10 highly homologous variants, appeared characteristic of ankylosing spondylitis blood.

The CDR3 sequence is 13 residues long. Germline assignment: CDR1 MNHEY and CDR2 SMNVEV (reference sequence). This clonotype was detected once. Its antigen remains unidentified. A much larger clone lies one base from this, so it may be a read error. The TCR beta libraries were generated through quantitative 5'-RACE incorporating molecular barcodes. TCRdb fed the 5' RACE reads into MiXCR, producing one record per CDR3 protein. In the table there are roughly 230,000 distinct CDR3 sequences, more than 9% of which are singletons. Sequenced sample: blood, either unsorted or a sorted T cell fraction (not recorded which). This clonotype originated in a male donor with ankylosing spondylitis or in good health (not recorded which). The chain couples TRBV27 to TRBJ2-1, with TRBD2 identical over 8 bases. The DNA for the CDR3 is TGTGTCAGCAGCCCCGGGGGGGTCAATGAGCAGTTCTTC. This codes for CVSSPGGVNEQFF.